This T cell receptor beta chain was sequenced in a study of shared clonotypes between healthy human individuals. Findings and limits, study-wide: Rarefaction demonstrated incomplete sorted-subset sequencing despite large depth. A few donors had about 5.1% of their naive CD4 clonotypes in common. An expected dependence of interdonor clonotype sharing on sequencing depth was noted. Across subsets, estimated richness was generally greater for naive than for memory populations.

CD45RO-negative, CCR7-selected cells formed the naive CD8 fraction, which excluded terminally differentiated effector memory CD45RA+ cells. CDR1 and CDR2 from the germline V gene are LNHDA and SQIVND (reference sequence). The CDR3 is made up of 13 amino acids. Trimming removed 3 bases from V and 5 bases from J, with 8 bases in between. The assay was immunoSEQ multiplex PCR, and TCRdb's table has in-frame clones only and misses some. In the table there are around 650,000 clones, about 96% of which are singletons. On this clone itself: The antigen remains undetermined.

J is TRBJ2-1 and V is TRBV19, with D hard to call. Sequenced: naive CD8+ T cells sorted from blood. This sequence originates from a woman aged 25 to 39 in good health. The CDR3 nucleotides read TGTGCCAGTAGTATCGTCTACAACAATGAGCAGTTCTTC. Its translation: CASSIVYNNEQFF. Together with reference TRBV19 and TRBJ2-1, the CDR3 gives the full variable domain: DGGITQSPKYLFRKEGQNVTLSCEQNLNHDAMYWYRQDPGQGLRLIYYSQIVNDFQKGDIAEGYSVSREKKESFPLTVTSAQKNPTAFYLCASSIVYNNEQFFGPGTRLTVL.